This TCR beta chain was obtained from a study of tumor and adjacent non-tumor tissue in lung cancer. Study at large: There were around 11 adenocarcinoma, a couple of squamous cell carcinoma and 1 small cell lung cancer cases. Findings and limits, study-wide: Compared with tumor, normal lung showed significantly lower TCR diversity. Shorter survival was associated with higher TCR diversity in tumors.

TCRbeta libraries were built with three rounds of nested PCR, modified from ARM-PCR. TCRdb processed the multiplex PCR reads anew with MiXCR; each CDR3 protein has one entry. The sample carries approximately 68,000 distinct CDR3 sequences, around three quarters recorded once. RNA was extracted from bulk tissue without any cell sorting. This non-tumor lung sample came from over 3 cm beyond the tumor edge. Donors were chemotherapy-naive, newly diagnosed lung cancer surgical patients in China, August–late 2014. This clonotype was found a few times. Its antigen remains unknown. This could be a read error, since a much larger clone is one nucleotide away. The conserved phenylalanine or tryptophan is not found at the CDR3 terminus, so this likely reflects a read error. This clonotype was sampled from a man in his sixties with non-small cell lung cancer. Sample: distant non-tumor lung tissue.

The CDR3 loop is CASSLGPGQATYEQYL. CDR3 coding DNA: TGTGCCAGCAGCTTAGGCCCAGGGCAGGCCACCTACGAGCAGTACTTA. V usage is TRBV7-8 and J usage is TRBJ2-7, with D possibly TRBD1 on 5 matching bases. The V end lost 1 base, the J end lost 2 bases, and 15 bases lay between the germline ends. Germline lookup yields CDR1 SGHVS and CDR2 FQNEAQ. The CDR3 contains 16 residues.